Following are 19 T cell receptor beta chains from one sample sequenced in a study of blood T cell repertoires in COVID-19 (dated by TCRdb to about 2020). The library was produced with the immunoSEQ multiplex PCR assay. TCRdb took this table from immuneACCESS and kept in-frame rearrangements with V and J called. Such tables lack part of the clones; where checked against another copy, unresolved V genes explain under half of the gap, and the rest is unexplained. The sample includes approximately 200,000 clones, with around 95% observed a single time. The ten biggest clones cover around 0.8% of the sample. Sequences were obtained from peripheral blood. These receptor sequences come from a man aged 25-40 years with COVID-19, enrolled during active disease.

This chain connects TRBV4-1 to TRBJ2-2; TRBD1 agrees at 8 bases. The CDR3 extends over 19 amino acids. The junction had 11 bases not matched to a gene; V was cut back by 0 bases and J by 2 bases. Looked up from germline, CDR1 is MGHRA and CDR2 is YSYEKL. CDR3 region: CASSQDGGRGQFNTGELFF. Written as DNA, the CDR3 is TGCGCCAGCAGCCAAGATGGCGGCAGGGGGCAATTTAACACCGGGGAGCTGTTTTTT.

The chain is built from TRBV5-6 and TRBJ1-3; D perhaps matches TRBD1 (6 bases). V dropped 10 bases and J dropped 2 bases, with 10 bases sitting between them. The CDR3 is 12 amino acids. The germline V gene encodes CDR1 SGHDT and CDR2 YYEEEE. The CDR3: CAGSGAGNTIYF. In DNA, the CDR3 is TGTGCCGGTTCAGGGGCTGGAAACACCATATATTTT.

The CDR3 DNA is TGTGCCTGGACTCAGGGAGGCCCTGAAGCTTTCTTT. It codes for CAWTQGGPEAFF. This chain uses TRBV30 with TRBJ1-1, with a weak D call TRBD1 (5 bases). V was clipped by 4 bases and J by 6 bases, with 12 bases between them. This CDR3 is built from 12 residues. The germline gives CDR1 GTSNPN, CDR2 SVGIG (reference sequence).

The V and J genes are TRBV7-2 and TRBJ2-2; 7 bases agree with TRBD1. Germline V gene data show CDR1 as SGHTA and CDR2 as FQGNSA. The CDR3 sequence is 15 residues long. With V trimmed by 2 bases and J by 3 bases, 3 bases remained unmatched. The CDR3 DNA sequence: TGTGCCAGCAGCTTAATACAGGGGTACACCGGGGAGCTGTTTTTT. Its protein product is CASSLIQGYTGELFF.

The sample holds one count of this clone. This sequence joins TRBV4-2 and TRBJ1-1; D is uncertain. This CDR3 is built from 18 residues. With 0 bases removed from V and 2 bases from J, the gap between germline ends came to 19 bases. CDR1 and CDR2 (germline): LGHNA, YNFKEQ. CDR3 region: CASSQEDFFGEGNTEAFF. The DNA for the CDR3 is TGTGCCAGCAGCCAAGAGGACTTCTTCGGGGAGGGAAACACTGAAGCTTTCTTT.

This chain uses TRBV11-2 with TRBJ2-3, with D perhaps TRBD2 (6 bases). In germline, CDR1 is SGHAT, CDR2 FQNNGV. This CDR3 spans 13 amino acids. The ends were cut back, 3 bases at V and 6 bases at J, with 10 bases in the middle. The CDR3 region has the DNA TGTGCCAGCAGCTTTGGGGGGAGGGATACGCAGTATTTT. This translates into CASSFGGRDTQYF.

The chain carries TRBV7-9 and TRBJ1-1; 8 nucleotides align to TRBD1. Germline lookup yields CDR1 SEHNR and CDR2 FQNEAQ (reference sequence). V lost 6 bases and J lost 7; bases outside the gene matches: 4. The CDR3 covers 12 residues. CDR3 coding DNA: TGTGCCAGCAGAGACAGGGGCAATGAAGCTTTCTTT. Translating gives CASRDRGNEAFF.

The chain uses TRBV5-4 and TRBJ2-7; TRBD1 agrees at 8 bases. CDR1 and CDR2 (germline): SGHNT, YYREEE (reference sequence). The CDR3 sequence is 14 residues long. The ends lost 0 bases at V and 5 bases at J; junction bases unmatched: 4. DNA for the CDR3: TGTGCCAGCAGCTTGGACAGGGGGAATAACGAGCAGTACTTC. Residues: CASSLDRGNNEQYF.

A few counts support this clone. The rearrangement links TRBV7-9 to TRBJ2-7; 10 bases line up with TRBD1. Trimming took 7 bases from V and 5 from J; bases not matched to a gene: 11. Germline CDR1 SEHNR, CDR2 FQNEAQ (reference sequence). This CDR3 has 15 residues. The CDR3 nucleotides are TGTGCCAGCAACGCCCATGGGACAGGGGAGGACGAGCAGTACTTC. As protein: CASNAHGTGEDEQYF.

Only a few counts were recorded for this clone. This sequence joins TRBV27 and TRBJ2-2; 12 bases align to TRBD2. The V and J ends lost 6 bases and 5 bases, in that order; junction bases with no gene match: 4. The germline gives CDR1 MNHEY, CDR2 SMNVEV (reference sequence). The CDR3 has 15 amino acids. DNA of the CDR3: TGTGCCAGCAGCCTAGCGGGGGGGCCGACCGGGGAGCTGTTTTTT. Translation: CASSLAGGPTGELFF.

This chain links TRBV24-1 with TRBJ2-3; 12 positions match TRBD2. With 3 bases clipped from V and 6 bases from J, the junction kept 6 bases outside the gene matches. The CDR3 totals 16 residues. From germline, CDR1 is KGHDR and CDR2 SFDVKD. CDR3 sequence: CATSDRLAGDQDTQYF. The CDR3 nucleotides are TGTGCCACCAGTGATCGACTAGCGGGGGACCAGGATACGCAGTATTTT.

V gene TRBV11-2 combines with J gene TRBJ1-1; no firm D call. The CDR3 is 12 amino acids. Trimming stripped 1 base from V and 5 bases from J, with 5 bases between. From germline, CDR1 is SGHAT and CDR2 FQNNGV. CDR3 loop: CASSLGITEAFF. CDR3 DNA sequence: TGTGCCAGCAGCTTAGGTATAACTGAAGCTTTCTTT.

The chain links TRBV10-1 to TRBJ2-7, with 14 bases identical to TRBD2. V shed 3 bases, J shed 0 bases, and the junction held 7 bases outside the gene matches. The CDR3 runs to 18 residues. Germline values: CDR1 WNHNN, CDR2 SYGVQD (reference sequence). The DNA for the CDR3 is TGCGCCAGCAGTGATTCGGGACTAGCGGGGGTCCGCTCCTACGAGCAGTACTTC. Amino acids: CASSDSGLAGVRSYEQYF.

This clone was detected a few times. This chain uses TRBV5-4 with TRBJ1-1, with 7 bases that match TRBD1. The germline V gene has CDR1 SGHNT and CDR2 YYREEE (reference sequence). The CDR3 contains 15 residues. Trimming cost V 4 bases and J 5 bases; bases outside gene matches: 11. The CDR3 coding sequence is TGTGCCAGCAGCGGGGAGACAGGGTGGGGTACTGAAGCTTTCTTT. Its protein product is CASSGETGWGTEAFF.

This clone was counted a few times. The rearrangement uses TRBV7-6 and TRBJ2-5; 10 bases align to TRBD1. This CDR3 spans 16 amino acids. Germline CDR1 and CDR2: SGHVS and FNYEAQ. V shed 0 bases, J shed 3 bases, and the junction held 4 bases outside the gene matches. CDR3 sequence (DNA): TGTGCCAGCAGCTTAGCCTCCGGGACAGGGGAAGAGACCCAGTACTTC. Its protein is CASSLASGTGEETQYF.

This sequence joins TRBV9 and TRBJ2-3; 8 nucleotides align to TRBD2. Germline V gene sequence: CDR1 SGDLS, CDR2 YYNGEE. The V gene end was trimmed by 3 bases and the J gene end by 1 base; junction bases not matched to a gene: 1. This CDR3 is built from 14 residues. CDR3 bases: TGTGCCAGCAGCGCGGGGGGGGGCACAGATACGCAGTATTTT. This encodes CASSAGGGTDTQYF. The full variable domain, its missing parts supplied by reference TRBV9 and TRBJ2-3, is DSGVTQTPKHLITATGQRVTLRCSPRSGDLSVYWYQQSLDQGLQFLIQYYNGEERAKGNILERFSAQQFPDLHSELNLSSLELGDSALYFCASSAGGGTDTQYFGPGTRLTVL.

This clone was recorded once. The chain carries TRBV6-6 and TRBJ2-7, with 8 bases that match TRBD1. The CDR3 totals 15 residues. The V gene end was trimmed by 6 bases and the J gene end by 1 base; junction bases not matched to a gene: 8. Germline V gene sequence: CDR1 MNHNY, CDR2 SVGAGI (reference sequence). CDR3 amino acids: CASRPGTGSSYEQYF. CDR3 bases: TGTGCCAGCAGACCCGGGACAGGTAGTTCCTACGAGCAGTACTTC.

This sequence joins TRBV18 and TRBJ1-5; TRBD1 is a possible D gene (5 bases). V lost 6 bases, J lost 0 bases, and 18 bases lay in between. This CDR3 is 17 amino acids long. The germline V gene has CDR1 KGHSH and CDR2 LQKENI. The CDR3 DNA reads TGTGCCAGCTCCCCCGGGGGAGCGGGCCTTAGCAATCAGCCCCAGCATTTT. Translated, it gives CASSPGGAGLSNQPQHF.

The chain couples TRBV5-4 to TRBJ2-7; D perhaps matches TRBD2 (5 bases). Per the germline V gene, CDR1 is SGHNT and CDR2 is YYREEE (reference sequence). This CDR3 contains 14 residues. V was shortened by 1 base and J by 2 bases, with 10 bases between the two germline ends. The CDR3 nucleotides are TGTGCCAGCAGCTTGCGAGGGTCGGCCTACGAGCAGTACTTC. Translated, it gives CASSLRGSAYEQYF.